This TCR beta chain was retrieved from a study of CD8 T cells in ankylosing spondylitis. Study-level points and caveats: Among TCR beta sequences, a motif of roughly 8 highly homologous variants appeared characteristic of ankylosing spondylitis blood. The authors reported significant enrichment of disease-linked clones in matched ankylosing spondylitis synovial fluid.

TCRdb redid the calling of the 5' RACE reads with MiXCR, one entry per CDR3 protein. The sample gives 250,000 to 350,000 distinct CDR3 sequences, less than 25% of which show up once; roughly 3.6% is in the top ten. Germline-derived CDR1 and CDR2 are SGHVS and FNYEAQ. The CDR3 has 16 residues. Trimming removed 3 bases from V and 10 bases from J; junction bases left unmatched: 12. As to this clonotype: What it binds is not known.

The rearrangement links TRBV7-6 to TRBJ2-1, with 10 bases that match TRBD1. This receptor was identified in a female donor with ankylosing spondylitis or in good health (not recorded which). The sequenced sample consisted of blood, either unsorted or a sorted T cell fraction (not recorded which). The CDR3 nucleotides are TGTGCCAGCAGCTTTCTCGGGACAGGGGACCTGGAGGAGCAGTTCTTC. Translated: CASSFLGTGDLEEQFF. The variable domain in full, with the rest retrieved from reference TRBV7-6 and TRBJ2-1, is GAGVSQSPRYKVTKRGQDVALRCDPISGHVSLYWYRQALGQGPEFLTYFNYEAQQDKSGLPNDRFSAERPEGSISTLTIQRTEQRDSAMYRCASSFLGTGDLEEQFFGPGTRLTVL.